These 22 T cell receptor beta chains share one sample of origin, sequenced in a study of blood T cell repertoires in COVID-19 (dated by TCRdb to the early 2020s). Library preparation employed the immunoSEQ multiplex PCR assay. TCRdb mirrors the immuneACCESS table, restricted to in-frame sequences. Some clones are absent from its copies; in checked studies, under half trace to an unresolved V gene, and the reason for the others is unknown. This sample holds roughly 87,000 clones; roughly 84% were observed only once. The top ten hold 17% of the sample. Sequenced sample: peripheral blood. The receptors originated from a woman in her sixties or seventies with acute or convalescent COVID-19.

The CDR3 bases are TGTGCCAGCAGCCGAGGGGGAGCGGGGGGGACCCAGTACTTC. Its translation is CASSRGGAGGTQYF. This chain joins TRBV3-1 (or the pseudogene TRBV3-2) and TRBJ2-5; TRBD2 matches 9 bases. CDR1 is LGHDT and CDR2 is YNNKEL in the germline V gene (reference sequence). The CDR3 extends over 14 amino acids. Trimming at V came to 4 bases and at J to 7 bases, leaving 7 bases not matched to a gene.

The CDR3 is CASSQALMRASGGVDTQYF. CDR3 bases: TGCGCCAGCAGCCAAGCCCTAATGAGGGCTAGCGGGGGGGTAGATACGCAGTATTTT. The V gene is TRBV4-1, the J gene TRBJ2-3; 12 bases map to TRBD2. The CDR3 spans 19 residues. Germline assignment: CDR1 MGHRA and CDR2 YSYEKL. The V and J ends lost 1 base and 5 bases, in that order; junction bases with no gene match: 13.

The chain has TRBV2 and TRBJ2-3; 10 nucleotides align to TRBD1. Germline V gene data show CDR1 as SNHLY and CDR2 as FYNNEI. The V gene end was trimmed by 6 bases and the J gene end by 6 bases; junction bases not matched to a gene: 12. This CDR3 contains 16 residues. CDR3 in DNA: TGTGCCAGCAGGACTCGCCGGGACAGGGGACAGGATACGCAGTATTTT. Translation: CASRTRRDRGQDTQYF.

J is TRBJ1-2 and V is TRBV7-2; TRBD1 agrees at 8 bases. With 4 bases clipped from V and 2 bases from J, the junction kept 18 bases outside the gene matches. CDR1 is SGHTA and CDR2 is FQGNSA in the germline V gene. The CDR3 is 19 residues long. Here the CDR3 reads CASSSLTRDRRLKNYGYTF. As DNA, the CDR3 is TGTGCCAGCAGCTCCCTAACTAGGGACAGGCGATTAAAAAACTATGGCTACACCTTC.

The chain couples TRBV2 to TRBJ2-2; TRBD1 aligns across 10 bases. This CDR3 contains 15 residues. Germline CDR1 reads SNHLY; CDR2 reads FYNNEI. The V gene end was trimmed by 6 bases and the J gene end by 5 bases; junction bases not matched to a gene: 6. The CDR3 is CASRGDRGVTGELFF. CDR3 nucleotides: TGTGCCAGCAGGGGGGACAGGGGAGTTACCGGGGAGCTGTTTTTT.

The chain combines TRBV14 with TRBJ2-3, with D maybe TRBD1 (5 bases). The CDR3 extends over 14 amino acids. In germline, CDR1 is SGHDN, CDR2 FVKESK. Trimming removed 1 base from V and 4 bases from J, with 9 bases in between. The CDR3 bases are TGTGCCAGCAGCCAAGCAGGGCTTCCAGATACGCAGTATTTT. This translates into CASSQAGLPDTQYF. Supplemented by reference TRBV14 and TRBJ2-3, the full variable domain reads EAGVTQFPSHSVIEKGQTVTLRCDPISGHDNLYWYRRVMGKEIKFLLHFVKESKQDESGMPNNRFLAERTGGTYSTLKVQPAELEDSGVYFCASSQAGLPDTQYFGPGTRLTVL.

The rearrangement joins TRBV20-1 to TRBJ1-2; D gene unclear. Germline CDR1 is DFQATT and CDR2 is SNEGSKA (reference sequence). Trimming cost V 3 bases and J 3 bases, with 11 bases left between them. This CDR3 comprises 13 residues. The CDR3 DNA sequence: TGCAGTGCTAGTATAGTCGGAGACTATGGCTACACCTTC. Amino acids: CSASIVGDYGYTF.

The J gene is TRBJ2-7, the V gene TRBV7-9, with D tentatively TRBD1 (6 bases). V shed 6 bases and J shed 0 bases, with 9 bases lying between them. The CDR3 covers 13 residues. The germline CDR1 and CDR2 sequences are SEHNR and FQNEAQ (reference sequence). CDR3: CASRVGASYEQYF. The CDR3 DNA reads TGTGCCAGCAGGGTGGGGGCCTCCTACGAGCAGTACTTC.

The CDR3 loop reads CASSSGGPTPVKQYF. The CDR3 DNA sequence: TGCGCCAGCAGCTCGGGGGGGCCCACGCCGGTCAAGCAGTACTTC. This chain uses TRBV5-1 with TRBJ2-7, with 8 bases aligning to TRBD2. Germline V CDR1 and CDR2: SGHRS, YFSETQ. The CDR3 covers 15 residues. The V segment lost 3 bases and the J segment 8 bases; nucleotides outside the gene matches: 13.

J is TRBJ2-1 and V is TRBV5-5, with 7 bases aligning to TRBD2. Germline assignment: CDR1 SGHKS and CDR2 YYEKEE (reference sequence). The junction had 12 bases not matched to a gene; V was cut back by 5 bases and J by 7 bases. The CDR3 sequence is 15 residues long. The CDR3 sequence is CASSPLSGGTNEQFF. The CDR3 DNA sequence: TGTGCCAGCAGTCCATTATCGGGGGGTACGAATGAGCAGTTCTTC.

V gene TRBV3-1 (or the pseudogene TRBV3-2) combines with J gene TRBJ2-5; 8 bases agree with TRBD1. V dropped 2 bases and J dropped 4; count of bases not matched to a gene: 6. Germline V gene sequence: CDR1 LGHDT, CDR2 YNNKEL (reference sequence). The CDR3 sequence is 15 residues long. CDR3 sequence reads: CASSQSRTGRETQYF. CDR3 bases: TGTGCCAGCAGCCAAAGCAGGACAGGGAGAGAGACCCAGTACTTC.

The rearrangement uses TRBV6-5 and TRBJ2-1, with 10 bases matching TRBD1. Trimming cost V 7 bases and J 7 bases; bases outside gene matches: 10. The germline CDR1 and CDR2 sequences are MNHEY and SVGAGI. There are 15 residues in the CDR3. CDR3 sequence: CASNIRTGGRNEQFF. DNA for the CDR3: TGTGCCAGCAATATAAGGACAGGGGGGAGGAATGAGCAGTTCTTC.

This chain connects TRBV28 to TRBJ1-4; D is perhaps TRBD1 (6 bases). Looked up from germline, CDR1 is MDHEN and CDR2 is SYDVKM. The CDR3 is 16 residues long. V lost 2 bases and J lost 7, with 17 bases in between. The CDR3: CASSLEGGPNSEKLFF. In DNA form, the CDR3 reads TGTGCCAGCAGTTTAGAGGGGGGGCCTAATAGTGAAAAACTGTTTTTT.

This clone has only one observation. CDR3 nucleotide sequence: TGTGCCAGCAGCTTAGACGCGCGGATCTATGGCTACACCTTC. Residues: CASSLDARIYGYTF. The chain carries TRBV7-9 and TRBJ1-2; D call uncertain. CDR1 and CDR2 from the germline V gene are SEHNR and FQNEAQ (reference sequence). The V gene lost 1 base and the J gene lost 4 bases, with 10 bases spanning the gap. This CDR3 is built from 14 residues.

V is TRBV19 and J is TRBJ1-5, with D hard to call. This CDR3 is 16 amino acids long. With 0 bases removed from V and 3 bases from J, the gap between germline ends came to 12 bases. The germline V gene has CDR1 LNHDA and CDR2 SQIVND (reference sequence). In DNA form, the CDR3 reads TGTGCCAGTAGTATAGATCCCCGCGGTTTCAATCAGCCCCAGCATTTT. Translation: CASSIDPRGFNQPQHF.

J is TRBJ1-1 and V is TRBV19; 8 positions agree with TRBD1. CDR1 and CDR2 (germline): LNHDA, SQIVND (reference sequence). This CDR3 has 16 residues. V shed 3 bases and J 4 bases; nucleotides not matched to a gene: 10. The CDR3 here is CASSIPPGGLGTEAFF. The CDR3 DNA reads as TGTGCCAGTAGTATTCCCCCAGGGGGCTTGGGCACTGAAGCTTTCTTT.

The count of this clone is one. The chain carries TRBV6-1 and TRBJ1-5, with D perhaps matching TRBD1 (6 bases). The CDR3 sequence is 15 residues long. Germline V CDR1 and CDR2: MNHNS, SASEGT. V gave up 3 bases and J gave up 7 bases, with 16 bases separating them. CDR3 bases: TGTGCCAGCAGTGACCGGTGGCAGGGGCGGCAGCCCCAGCATTTT. It encodes CASSDRWQGRQPQHF.

This chain connects TRBV6-5 to TRBJ1-5; D is ambiguous. V was shortened by 2 bases and J by 6 bases, with 14 bases between the two germline ends. In germline, CDR1 is MNHEY, CDR2 SVGAGI. This CDR3 contains 15 residues. The CDR3 region has the DNA TGTGCCAGCAGTTACGGTGGAACTAGGCTTCAGCCCCAGCATTTT. Protein sequence: CASSYGGTRLQPQHF.

The CDR3 DNA sequence: TGCGCCAGCAGCCAATTGGGGGACAGGGACACAAATGAGCAGTTCTTC. This codes for CASSQLGDRDTNEQFF. This chain links TRBV4-1 with TRBJ2-1; TRBD1 matches 9 bases. Germline assignment: CDR1 MGHRA and CDR2 YSYEKL. J gave up 7 bases and V 2 bases, and 9 bases lay outside the gene matches. The CDR3 has 16 amino acids.

The genes are TRBV5-4 and TRBJ2-2, with 7 bases identical to TRBD1. The CDR3 has 16 amino acids. The V gene's germline CDR1 is SGHNT and CDR2 YYREEE (reference sequence). V lost 0 bases and J lost 5; bases outside the gene matches: 7. The CDR3 DNA reads as TGTGCCAGCAGCTTGGCCGGTGGGACAGAGACCGGGGAGCTGTTTTTT. Translated: CASSLAGGTETGELFF.

The chain joins TRBV5-4 to TRBJ1-1; 9 bases map to TRBD1. V lost 5 bases to trimming and J lost 3 bases; unmatched junction nucleotides: 8. CDR3 length equals 15 residues. From germline, CDR1 is SGHNT and CDR2 YYREEE (reference sequence). The CDR3 nucleotides read TGTGCCAGCAGGGAAACAGGGGGCGGGTACACTGAAGCTTTCTTT. This encodes CASRETGGGYTEAFF.

The chain couples TRBV14 to TRBJ1-6; 10 bases are a match to TRBD1. The CDR3 consists of 16 residues. V lost 4 bases and J lost 9; bases outside the gene matches: 9. Germline CDR1 is SGHDN and CDR2 is FVKESK. CDR3 in amino acids: CASSRITGTGVSPLHF. The CDR3 nucleotides are TGTGCCAGCAGCCGAATCACCGGGACAGGGGTTTCACCCCTCCACTTT.